This T cell receptor (beta chain) was captured by sequencing in a study of breast tumors, draining lymph nodes, adjacent tissues. Study-wide results and limits: The lymph node origin of tumor T cells was framed as consistent with a hypothesis, not demonstrated. Tumor repertoires ranked between lymph nodes and nontumor tissue in diversity, with V and J gene preferences. Compared with basal-like, luminal-like tumors shared significantly more repertoire with nontumor tissue.

To note about this clonotype: Its matching antigen is unknown. The CDR3 ends on some other residue instead of the conserved phenylalanine or tryptophan, so this is likely a read error.

This CDR3 has 13 amino acids. Germline CDR1 reads SGHRS; CDR2 reads YFSETQ. MiXCR, applied by TCRdb to the multiplex PCR reads, yields one record per CDR3 protein. Of 20,000 or so distinct CDR3 sequences listed, about 40% were seen once; the top ten hold about 20%. The chain joins TRBV5-1 to TRBJ2-1; no clear D. The sequencing sample was made of breast tumor tissue. The sequence derives from a female donor with breast cancer. Some clones in this sample may be carry-over from other donors' samples. CDR3 DNA sequence: TGTGCCAGCAGCTTATCAGCCTGCAATGAGCAGTTCCTC. It codes for CASSLSACNEQFL.